The 28 T cell receptor beta chains below come from one sample, sequenced in a study of Graves' ophthalmopathy and Graves' hyperthyroidism. Investigators amplified TCR beta CDR3 regions from RNA transcripts. The first round was an RT-PCR with HTBI primers, and the second round was a multiplex PCR. TCRdb analysed the multiplex PCR reads with MiXCR anew, one entry per CDR3 protein. The sample yields about 200,000 distinct CDR3 sequences, less than 30% seen once. The specimen was peripheral blood. The receptor source for this set is a man between 50 and 59 years old with Graves' ophthalmopathy.

This sequence joins TRBV6-1 and TRBJ2-7, with 9 bases identical to TRBD1. V trimming: 3 bases; J trimming: 1 base; junction bases outside the gene matches: 4. The CDR3 loop spans 15 amino acids. Looked up from germline, CDR1 is MNHNS and CDR2 is SASEGT. CDR3 DNA: TGTGCCAGCAGTGAGAGACAGGGGGGATCCTACGAGCAGTACTTC. Residues: CASSERQGGSYEQYF.

This clonotype was seen at least ten times. This sequence joins TRBV7-2 and TRBJ2-7, with D tentatively TRBD1 or TRBD2 (6 bases each). Germline CDR1 and CDR2: SGHTA and FQGNSA. The CDR3 is made up of 19 amino acids. Trimming stripped 3 bases from V and 3 bases from J, with 27 bases between. This chain's CDR3 is CASSFGTWGDVRDHYEQYF. The CDR3 DNA reads TGTGCCAGCAGCTTTGGGACATGGGGGGATGTAAGAGACCACTACGAGCAGTACTTC.

This clonotype has a count of ten or more. This chain links TRBV6-5 with TRBJ2-7; the match to TRBD1 covers 7 bases. CDR1 MNHEY and CDR2 SVGAGI come from the germline V gene. Trimming at V came to 8 bases and at J to 2 bases, leaving 0 bases not matched to a gene. The CDR3 sequence is 11 residues long. In nucleotides, the CDR3 is TGTGCCAGCGGGACAGCCTACGAGCAGTACTTC. Its translation: CASGTAYEQYF.

V is TRBV24-1 and J is TRBJ2-5; D not certain. The V and J ends lost 6 bases and 3 bases respectively, with 13 bases between them. This CDR3 has 14 amino acids. Per germline, CDR1 KGHDR and CDR2 SFDVKD. The CDR3 loop is CATSPVGGEETQYF. The CDR3 region has the DNA TGTGCCACCAGTCCGGTGGGCGGAGAAGAGACCCAGTACTTC.

This clonotype was seen ten or more times. V is TRBV28 and J is TRBJ2-7; D gene uncertain. The V end was cut by 1 base, the J end by 5 bases, with 6 bases between. CDR1 MDHEN and CDR2 SYDVKM come from the germline V gene. The CDR3 extends over 12 amino acids. DNA of the CDR3: TGTGCCAGCAGTTTATCCCCGGACGAGCAGTACTTC. As protein: CASSLSPDEQYF. Full variable domain (remainder filled in from reference TRBV28 and TRBJ2-7): DVKVTQSSRYLVKRTGEKVFLECVQDMDHENMFWYRQDPGLGLRLIYFSYDVKMKEKGDIPEGYSVSREKKERFSLILESASTNQTSMYLCASSLSPDEQYFGPGTRLTVT.

This clonotype showed up many times. The chain joins TRBV15 to TRBJ2-7, with TRBD2 identical over 8 bases. Unmatched junction bases numbered 6, after V lost 5 bases and J lost 0 bases. Germline V gene sequence: CDR1 LNHNV, CDR2 YYDKDF (reference sequence). This CDR3 comprises 15 residues. In DNA, the CDR3 is TGTGCCACCAGCCCATATAGCGGGATCTCCTACGAGCAGTACTTC. Translation gives CATSPYSGISYEQYF.

The rearrangement links TRBV28 to TRBJ2-5; 10 bases agree with TRBD2. The V gene's germline CDR1 is MDHEN and CDR2 SYDVKM. This CDR3 spans 16 amino acids. J lost 5 bases, V lost 5 bases, and 11 bases had no gene match. CDR3 loop: CASSLRTSGGRETQYF. Written as DNA, the CDR3 is TGTGCCAGCAGTCTGAGGACTAGCGGAGGAAGGGAGACCCAGTACTTC.

This clonotype showed up many times. CDR3 amino acids: CASAPGDLGYEQYF. DNA of the CDR3: TGTGCCAGCGCCCCGGGCGACTTGGGCTACGAGCAGTACTTC. The V and J genes are TRBV7-9 and TRBJ2-7; D gene uncertain. Per the germline V gene, CDR1 is SEHNR and CDR2 is FQNEAQ (reference sequence). This CDR3 is 14 amino acids long. The V end was cut by 8 bases, the J end by 3 bases, with 17 bases between.

The CDR3 sequence: CASSFGQGRAEQYF. The CDR3 DNA sequence: TGTGCCAGCAGTTTCGGTCAGGGTCGGGCCGAGCAGTACTTC. The V call is TRBV12-3 or TRBV12-4, the J call TRBJ2-7; tentatively, D is TRBD1 (5 bases). Trimming pared 3 bases from V and 6 bases from J, leaving 15 bases between. The length of the CDR3 is 14 residues.

This clonotype was seen ten or more times. This chain connects TRBV11-1 to TRBJ2-5, with D maybe TRBD1 (5 bases). V lost 2 bases and J 2 bases, leaving 30 bases between the germline ends. The CDR3 is 21 residues long. CDR1 is SGHAT and CDR2 is FQDESV in the germline V gene (reference sequence). CDR3 residues: CASSLLPPVMGPRWGQETQYF. For the CDR3, the DNA is TGTGCCAGCAGCTTACTTCCCCCTGTAATGGGGCCCCGATGGGGACAAGAGACCCAGTACTTC.

The CDR3 nucleotides are TGTGCCAGCAGAACGACGGAGACCCAGTACTTC. Translated, it gives CASRTTETQYF. This chain links TRBV6-2 or TRBV6-3 with TRBJ2-5; D gene unclear. CDR3 length: 11 amino acids. V lost 6 bases to trimming and J lost 5 bases, with 7 bases between them. Germline V gene data show CDR1 as MNHEY and CDR2 as SVGEGT.

V gene TRBV11-1 combines with J gene TRBJ2-5; unclear D gene. Germline assignment: CDR1 SGHAT and CDR2 FQDESV (reference sequence). The CDR3 is made up of 12 amino acids. Trimming pared 5 bases from V and 8 bases from J, leaving 12 bases between. The CDR3 protein is CASSLWTVTQYF. The DNA for the CDR3 is TGTGCCAGCAGCCTATGGACGGTAACCCAGTACTTC.

There are many counts of this clonotype. The gene calls are TRBV18 and TRBJ1-6, with 7 bases fitting TRBD1. Trimming at V came to 10 bases and at J to 7 bases, leaving 7 bases not matched to a gene. Germline CDR1 and CDR2: KGHSH and LQKENI. The CDR3 has 13 residues. Here the CDR3 DNA reads TGTGCCACCTCCCAGGGACAGAATTCACCCCTCCACTTT. Residues: CATSQGQNSPLHF.

This clonotype was seen repeatedly, ten times or more. As DNA, the CDR3 is TGTGCCAGCAGCTTACAGCAAAACATTCAGTACTTC. It encodes CASSLQQNIQYF. This chain links TRBV7-2 with TRBJ2-4; no clear D. The CDR3 runs 12 residues. From germline, CDR1 is SGHTA and CDR2 FQGNSA. The V gene lost 2 bases and the J gene lost 5 bases, with 4 bases spanning the gap. Combining the CDR3 with reference TRBV7-2 and TRBJ2-4 gives the whole variable domain GAGVSQSPSNKVTEKGKDVELRCDPISGHTALYWYRQSLGQGLEFLIYFQGNSAPDKSGLPSDRFSAERTGGSVSTLTIQRTQQEDSAVYLCASSLQQNIQYFGAGTRLSVL.

This clonotype has a count of ten or more. The J gene is TRBJ1-1, the V gene TRBV6-1; D may be TRBD1 (5 bases). Between the trimmed V and J ends, which lost 7 bases and 3 bases, there was a span of 12 bases. CDR1 and CDR2 (germline): MNHNS, SASEGT. This CDR3 spans 13 amino acids. The CDR3 is CASTQGVYTEAFF. CDR3 bases: TGTGCCAGCACGCAAGGGGTTTACACTGAAGCTTTCTTT.

At least ten counts were recorded for this clonotype. V is TRBV2 and J is TRBJ1-2; D is perhaps TRBD1 (6 bases). Trimming stripped 3 bases from V and 6 bases from J, with 14 bases between. The CDR3 loop spans 14 amino acids. The germline gives CDR1 SNHLY, CDR2 FYNNEI. CDR3 DNA sequence: TGTGCCAGCAGTGATCTGTCAGGGGATAATGGCTACACCTTC. Its protein product is CASSDLSGDNGYTF.

At least ten counts were recorded for this clonotype. The chain has TRBV6-6 and TRBJ2-7; 9 bases map to TRBD1. Germline CDR1 and CDR2: MNHNY and SVGAGI (reference sequence). The CDR3 sequence is 14 residues long. V lost 0 bases, J lost 7 bases, and 4 bases stayed unmatched. CDR3 DNA sequence: TGTGCCAGCAGTTACTCAAGGACAGGGGAGGAGCAGTACTTC. As protein: CASSYSRTGEEQYF.

This clonotype was detected ten times or more. V is TRBV24-1 and J is TRBJ1-5; possibly TRBD1 for D (5 bases). The germline gives CDR1 KGHDR, CDR2 SFDVKD. Trimming removed 3 bases at V and 7 bases at J, with 12 bases between. This CDR3 is 14 amino acids long. The CDR3 DNA is TGTGCCACCAGTGATCAGACAGATCGGCAGCCCCAGCATTTT. This sequence encodes CATSDQTDRQPQHF.

Here the CDR3 reads CASSYRLLADTYEQYF. The CDR3 nucleotides read TGTGCCAGCAGTTATCGGCTATTAGCGGACACCTACGAGCAGTACTTC. The J gene is TRBJ2-7, the V gene TRBV6-2 or TRBV6-3, with D perhaps matching TRBD2 (6 bases). Trimming took off 3 bases at V and 2 bases at J, with 17 bases between the two ends. This CDR3 is 16 amino acids long. Germline assignment: CDR1 MNHEY and CDR2 SVGEGT.

This clonotype occurred many times. J is TRBJ2-5 and V is TRBV29-1; TRBD2 might be the D (5 bases). Germline-derived CDR1 and CDR2 are SQVTM and ANQGSEA. The CDR3 consists of 13 residues. The V and J ends lost 8 bases and 3 bases respectively, with 16 bases between them. The DNA of the CDR3 is TGCAGCTCTAGCCGCAGGTTGGAAGAGACCCAGTACTTC. It codes for CSSSRRLEETQYF.

Many counts were recorded for this clonotype. V and J are TRBV5-1 and TRBJ2-2; 8 bases match TRBD1. Germline trimming cut 3 bases from V and 3 bases from J; bases unmatched to any gene: 16. CDR1 is SGHRS, CDR2 YFSETQ, per germline. The CDR3 has 19 amino acids. The CDR3 is CASSYPMWPDRDHTGELFF. In nucleotides, the CDR3 is TGCGCCAGCAGCTACCCCATGTGGCCGGACAGGGACCACACCGGGGAGCTGTTTTTT.

The V gene is TRBV28, the J gene TRBJ2-5, with D uncertain. CDR3 size: 15 residues. Trimming took 6 bases from V and 4 from J, leaving 18 bases between them. The germline V gene encodes CDR1 MDHEN and CDR2 SYDVKM. CDR3 amino acids: CASSLTSWRSETQYF. The CDR3 nucleotides read TGTGCCAGCAGCTTAACATCGTGGAGATCAGAGACCCAGTACTTC.

The table lists this clonotype with a count of one. This chain links TRBV20-1 with TRBJ1-5; 7 bases fit TRBD1. CDR1 and CDR2 from the germline V gene are DFQATT and SNEGSKA (reference sequence). The junction had 6 bases not matched to a gene; V was cut back by 0 bases and J by 4 bases. CDR3 length: 15 residues. The CDR3 DNA reads TGCAGTGCTAGAGATGGAGGGACAGCTAATCAGCCCCAGCATTTT. This encodes CSARDGGTANQPQHF.

This clonotype came up many times. V gene TRBV6-1 combines with J gene TRBJ2-4, with 7 bases lining up with TRBD1. The V segment lost 6 bases and the J segment 5 bases; nucleotides outside the gene matches: 7. The CDR3 totals 14 residues. Germline lookup yields CDR1 MNHNS and CDR2 SASEGT. The CDR3 is CASSPRGGENIQYF. Here the CDR3 DNA reads TGTGCCAGCAGCCCCAGAGGGGGCGAAAACATTCAGTACTTC.

V and J are TRBV20-1 and TRBJ2-1; D not resolved. V lost 0 bases, J lost 3 bases, and 9 bases lay in between. In germline, CDR1 is DFQATT, CDR2 SNEGSKA (reference sequence). The CDR3 is 14 residues long. The chain's CDR3 is CSARDLGYYNEQFF. CDR3 sequence (DNA): TGCAGTGCTAGAGATCTGGGATACTACAATGAGCAGTTCTTC.

The chain employs TRBV28 and TRBJ2-2; TRBD2 is a possible D gene (6 bases). V was clipped by 5 bases and J by 3 bases, with 16 bases between them. Per the germline V gene, CDR1 is MDHEN and CDR2 is SYDVKM. This CDR3 spans 16 amino acids. CDR3 in amino acids: CASSIGGLGDTGELFF. The CDR3 DNA reads as TGTGCCAGCAGTATTGGGGGGTTAGGGGACACCGGGGAGCTGTTTTTT. Based on the CDR3 plus reference TRBV28 and TRBJ2-2, the full variable domain is DVKVTQSSRYLVKRTGEKVFLECVQDMDHENMFWYRQDPGLGLRLIYFSYDVKMKEKGDIPEGYSVSREKKERFSLILESASTNQTSMYLCASSIGGLGDTGELFFGEGSRLTVL.

This clonotype was seen repeatedly, ten times or more. This chain connects TRBV2 to TRBJ2-7, with 9 bases aligning to TRBD1. CDR1 is SNHLY and CDR2 is FYNNEI in the germline V gene. The CDR3 has 13 amino acids. Unmatched junction bases numbered 4, after V lost 7 bases and J lost 3 bases. The chain's CDR3 is CASNMDRGYEQYF. The CDR3 DNA is TGTGCCAGCAATATGGACAGGGGCTACGAGCAGTACTTC. Supplemented by reference TRBV2 and TRBJ2-7, the full variable domain reads EPEVTQTPSHQVTQMGQEVILRCVPISNHLYFYWYRQILGQKVEFLVSFYNNEISEKSEIFDDQFSVERPDGSNFTLKIRSTKLEDSAMYFCASNMDRGYEQYFGPGTRLTVT.

This clonotype appeared a single time. The V call is TRBV5-6, the J call TRBJ2-7; no reliable D call. V lost 0 bases and J lost 3, with 10 bases in between. Per the germline V gene, CDR1 is SGHDT and CDR2 is YYEEEE. This CDR3 has 14 amino acids. Here the CDR3 DNA reads TGTGCCAGCAGCTTGGCCTTACAGCACTACGAGCAGTACTTC. This gives the protein CASSLALQHYEQYF.